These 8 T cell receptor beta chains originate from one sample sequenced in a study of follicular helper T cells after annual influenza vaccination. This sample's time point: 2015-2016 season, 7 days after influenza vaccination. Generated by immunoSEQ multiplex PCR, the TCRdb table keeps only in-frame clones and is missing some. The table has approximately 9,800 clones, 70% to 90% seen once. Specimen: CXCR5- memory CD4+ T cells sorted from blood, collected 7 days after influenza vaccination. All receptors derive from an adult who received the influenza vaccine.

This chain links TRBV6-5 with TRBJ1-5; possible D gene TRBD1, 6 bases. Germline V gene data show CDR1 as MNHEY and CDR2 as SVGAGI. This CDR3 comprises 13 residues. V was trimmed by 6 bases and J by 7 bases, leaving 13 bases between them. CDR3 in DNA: TGTGCCAGCAGCCCCAGGGGTGGGCAGCCCCAGCATTTT. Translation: CASSPRGGQPQHF.

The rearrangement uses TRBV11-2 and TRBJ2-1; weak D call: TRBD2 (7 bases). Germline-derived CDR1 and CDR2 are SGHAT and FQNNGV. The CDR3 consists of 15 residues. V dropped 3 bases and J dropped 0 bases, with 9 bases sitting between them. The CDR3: CASSFGGPSYNEQFF. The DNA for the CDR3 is TGTGCCAGCAGCTTCGGGGGGCCCTCCTACAATGAGCAGTTCTTC.

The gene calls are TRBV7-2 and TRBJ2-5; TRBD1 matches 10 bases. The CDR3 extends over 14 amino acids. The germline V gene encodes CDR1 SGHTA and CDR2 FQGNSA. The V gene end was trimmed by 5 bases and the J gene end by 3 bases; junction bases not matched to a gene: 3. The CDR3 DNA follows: TGTGCCAGCAGCGGAGGGACAGGGGAAGAGACCCAGTACTTC. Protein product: CASSGGTGEETQYF.

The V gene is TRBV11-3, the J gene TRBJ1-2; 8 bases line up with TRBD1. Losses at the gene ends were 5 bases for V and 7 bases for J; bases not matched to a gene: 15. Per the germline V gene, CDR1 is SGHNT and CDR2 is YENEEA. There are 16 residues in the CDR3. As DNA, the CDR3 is TGTGCCAGCAGCCAAATTCGGACAGGGATTGTAGTTGGCTACACCTTC. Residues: CASSQIRTGIVVGYTF.

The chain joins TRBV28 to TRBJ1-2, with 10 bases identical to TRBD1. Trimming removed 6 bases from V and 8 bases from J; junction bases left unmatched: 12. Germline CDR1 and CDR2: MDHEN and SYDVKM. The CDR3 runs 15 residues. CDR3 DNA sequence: TGTGCCAGCAGACTTCAGACAGGGGGCGCGGGAGGCTACACCTTC. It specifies CASRLQTGGAGGYTF.

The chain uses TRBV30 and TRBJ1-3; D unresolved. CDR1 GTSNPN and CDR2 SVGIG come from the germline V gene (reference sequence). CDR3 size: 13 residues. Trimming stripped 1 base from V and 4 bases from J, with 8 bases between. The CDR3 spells CAWSGVDGNTIYF. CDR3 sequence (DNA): TGTGCCTGGAGTGGGGTAGACGGAAACACCATATATTTT.

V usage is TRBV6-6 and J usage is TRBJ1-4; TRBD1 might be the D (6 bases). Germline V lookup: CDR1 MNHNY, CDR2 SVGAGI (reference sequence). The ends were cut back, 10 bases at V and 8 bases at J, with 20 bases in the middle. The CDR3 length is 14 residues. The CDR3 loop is CATAGPGGVEKLFF. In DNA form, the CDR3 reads TGTGCCACCGCTGGCCCGGGGGGCGTCGAAAAACTGTTTTTT.

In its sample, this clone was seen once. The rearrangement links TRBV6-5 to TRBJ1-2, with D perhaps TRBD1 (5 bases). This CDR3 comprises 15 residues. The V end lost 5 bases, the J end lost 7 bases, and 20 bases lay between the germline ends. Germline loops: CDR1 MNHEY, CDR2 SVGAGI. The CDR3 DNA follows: TGTGCCAGCAGTCCCCGTAGCGGGGGGACCGCTGGCTACACCTTC. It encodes CASSPRSGGTAGYTF.